What follows describes a single T cell receptor beta chain. These data originate in a study of blood T cell repertoires in COVID-19. On the study more broadly: Spain, Italy and the United States supplied samples that represented acute and convalescent COVID-19. The cDNA or gDNA used as material had been derived from T cells, B-cell-depleted T cells, or PBMCs.

After removal of 4 bases from V and 0 bases from J, the junction contained 4 bases not matched to a gene. Germline CDR1 MDHEN, CDR2 SYDVKM. This CDR3 contains 16 residues. As originally analysed: By means of reference gene primer amplification, nucleated cell counts were estimated. Assay: immunoSEQ multiplex PCR; the TCRdb copy retains only in-frame clones and omits some. The V and J calls and clone size were taken over from that table, and D and trimming were inferred from the DNA. The sample consists of some 82,000 clones, about 76% of them appearing once. The sample taken for sequencing was peripheral blood. The origin of this receptor is a man older than 75 with acute or convalescent COVID-19. The chain links TRBV28 to TRBJ2-7; 12 bases agree with TRBD2. CDR3 region: CASSSSGRGSSYEQYF. The DNA of the CDR3 is TGTGCCAGCAGTTCTAGCGGGAGGGGGTCCTCCTACGAGCAGTACTTC.